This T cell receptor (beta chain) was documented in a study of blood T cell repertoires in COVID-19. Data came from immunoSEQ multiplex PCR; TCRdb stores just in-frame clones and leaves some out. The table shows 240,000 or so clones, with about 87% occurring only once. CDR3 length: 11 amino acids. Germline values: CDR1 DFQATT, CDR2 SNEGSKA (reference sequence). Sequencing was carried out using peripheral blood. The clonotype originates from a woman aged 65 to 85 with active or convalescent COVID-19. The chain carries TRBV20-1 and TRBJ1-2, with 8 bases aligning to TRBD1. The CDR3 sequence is CSAPQGVGYTF. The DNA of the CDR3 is TGCAGCGCCCCACAGGGGGTCGGCTACACCTTC.